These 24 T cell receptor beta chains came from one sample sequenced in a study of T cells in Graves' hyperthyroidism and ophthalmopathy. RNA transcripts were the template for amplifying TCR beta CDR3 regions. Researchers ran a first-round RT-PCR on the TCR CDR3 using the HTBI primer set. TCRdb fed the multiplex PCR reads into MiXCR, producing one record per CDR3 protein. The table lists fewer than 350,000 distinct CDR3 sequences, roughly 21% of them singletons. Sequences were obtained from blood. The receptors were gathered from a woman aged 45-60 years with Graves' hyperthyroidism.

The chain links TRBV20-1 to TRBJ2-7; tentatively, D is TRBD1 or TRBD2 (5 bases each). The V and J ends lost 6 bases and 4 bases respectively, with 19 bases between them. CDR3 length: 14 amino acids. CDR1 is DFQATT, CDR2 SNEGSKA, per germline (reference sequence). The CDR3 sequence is CSALPRQGGYEQYF. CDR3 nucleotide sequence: TGCAGTGCACTACCCCGGCAGGGCGGGTACGAGCAGTACTTC.

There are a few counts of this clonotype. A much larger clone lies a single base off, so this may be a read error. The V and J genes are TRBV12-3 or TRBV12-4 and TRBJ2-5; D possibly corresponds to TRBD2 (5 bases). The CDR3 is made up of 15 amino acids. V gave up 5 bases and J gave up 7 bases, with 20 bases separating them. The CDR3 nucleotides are TGTGCCAGCAGTGCCCGACGGGAAACAAAGGGGACCCAGTACTTC. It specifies CASSARRETKGTQYF.

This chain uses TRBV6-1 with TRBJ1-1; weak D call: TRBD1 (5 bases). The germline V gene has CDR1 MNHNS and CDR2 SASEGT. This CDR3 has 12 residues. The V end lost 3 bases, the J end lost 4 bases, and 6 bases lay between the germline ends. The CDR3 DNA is TGTGCCAGCAGTGACAGGGCCACTGAAGCTTTCTTT. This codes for CASSDRATEAFF.

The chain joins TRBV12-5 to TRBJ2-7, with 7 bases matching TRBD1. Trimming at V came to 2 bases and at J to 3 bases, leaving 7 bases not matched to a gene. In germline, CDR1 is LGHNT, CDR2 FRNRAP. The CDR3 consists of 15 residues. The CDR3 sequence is CASGLPQGQHYEQYF. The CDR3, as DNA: TGTGCTAGTGGTTTGCCCCAGGGACAGCACTACGAGCAGTACTTC.

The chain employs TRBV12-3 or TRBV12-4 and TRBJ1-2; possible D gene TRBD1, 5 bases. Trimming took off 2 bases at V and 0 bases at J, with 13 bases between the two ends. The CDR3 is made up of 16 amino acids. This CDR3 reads CASSLSRGRSNYGYTF. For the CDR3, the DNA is TGTGCCAGCAGTTTAAGCCGGGGCCGATCTAACTATGGCTACACCTTC.

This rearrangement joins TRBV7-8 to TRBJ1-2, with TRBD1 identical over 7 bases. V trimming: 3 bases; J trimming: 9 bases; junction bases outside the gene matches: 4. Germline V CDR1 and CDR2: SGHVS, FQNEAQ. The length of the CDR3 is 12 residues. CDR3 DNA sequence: TGTGCCAGCAGCTTCACAGGGGTTCGCTACACCTTC. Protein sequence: CASSFTGVRYTF.

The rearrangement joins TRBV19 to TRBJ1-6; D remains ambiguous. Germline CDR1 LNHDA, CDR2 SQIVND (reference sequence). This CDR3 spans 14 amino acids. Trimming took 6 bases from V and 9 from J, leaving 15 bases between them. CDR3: CASSPDPGISPLHF. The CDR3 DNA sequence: TGTGCCAGTAGCCCTGACCCGGGGATTTCACCCCTCCACTTT. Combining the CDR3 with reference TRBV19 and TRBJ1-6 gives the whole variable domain DGGITQSPKYLFRKEGQNVTLSCEQNLNHDAMYWYRQDPGQGLRLIYYSQIVNDFQKGDIAEGYSVSREKKESFPLTVTSAQKNPTAFYLCASSPDPGISPLHFGNGTRLTVT.

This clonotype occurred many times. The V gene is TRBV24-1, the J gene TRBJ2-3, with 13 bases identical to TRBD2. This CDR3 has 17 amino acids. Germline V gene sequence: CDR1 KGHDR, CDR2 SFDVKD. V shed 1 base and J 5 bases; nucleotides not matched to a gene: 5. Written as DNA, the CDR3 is TGTGCCACCAGTGATTTTAGGACTAGCGGGGGAGGAGATACGCAGTATTTT. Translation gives CATSDFRTSGGGDTQYF.

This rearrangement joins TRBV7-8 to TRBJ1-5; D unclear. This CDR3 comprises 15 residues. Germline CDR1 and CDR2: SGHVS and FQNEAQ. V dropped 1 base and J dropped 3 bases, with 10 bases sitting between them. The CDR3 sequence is CASSLDPGYNQPQHF. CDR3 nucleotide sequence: TGTGCCAGCAGCTTAGATCCCGGGTACAATCAGCCCCAGCATTTT.

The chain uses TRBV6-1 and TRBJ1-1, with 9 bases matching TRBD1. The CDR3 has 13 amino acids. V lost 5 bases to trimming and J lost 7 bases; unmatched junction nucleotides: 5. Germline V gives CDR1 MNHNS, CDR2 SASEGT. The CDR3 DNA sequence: TGTGCCAGCAGTTCGGACAGGGGAGGTGAAGCTTTCTTT. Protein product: CASSSDRGGEAFF.

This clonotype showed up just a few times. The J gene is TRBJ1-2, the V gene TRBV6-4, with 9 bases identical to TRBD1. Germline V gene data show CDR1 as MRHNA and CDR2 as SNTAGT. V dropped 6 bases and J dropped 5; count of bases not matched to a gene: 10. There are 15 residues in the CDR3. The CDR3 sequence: CASSATEGQGYGYTF. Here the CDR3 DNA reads TGTGCCAGCAGCGCGACGGAGGGACAGGGTTATGGCTACACCTTC.

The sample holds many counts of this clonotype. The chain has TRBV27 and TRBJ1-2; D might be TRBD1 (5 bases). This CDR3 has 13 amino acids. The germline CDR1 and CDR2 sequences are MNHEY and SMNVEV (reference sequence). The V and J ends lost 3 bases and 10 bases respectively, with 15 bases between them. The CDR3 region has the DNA TGTGCCAGCAGTTTCTCCCTGGGGACCTCCTACACCTTC. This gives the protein CASSFSLGTSYTF.

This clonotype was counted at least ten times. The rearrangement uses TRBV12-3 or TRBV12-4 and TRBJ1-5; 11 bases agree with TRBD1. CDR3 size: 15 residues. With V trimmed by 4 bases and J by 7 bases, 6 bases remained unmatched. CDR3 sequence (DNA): TGTGCCAGCAGTTACGGGACAGGGGGAGGCCAGCCCCAGCATTTT. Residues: CASSYGTGGGQPQHF.

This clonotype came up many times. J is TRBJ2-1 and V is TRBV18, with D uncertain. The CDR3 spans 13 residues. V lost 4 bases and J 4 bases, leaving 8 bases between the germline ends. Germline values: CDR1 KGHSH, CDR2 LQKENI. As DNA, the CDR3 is TGTGCCAGCTCACGGCCAGGTTACAATGAGCAGTTCTTC. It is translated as CASSRPGYNEQFF.

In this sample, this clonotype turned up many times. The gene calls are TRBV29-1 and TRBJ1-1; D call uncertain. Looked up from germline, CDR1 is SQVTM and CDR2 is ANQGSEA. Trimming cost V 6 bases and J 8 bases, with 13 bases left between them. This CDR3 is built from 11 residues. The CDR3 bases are TGCAGCGTCGACCTCGGGCGAGAAGCTTTCTTT. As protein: CSVDLGREAFF.

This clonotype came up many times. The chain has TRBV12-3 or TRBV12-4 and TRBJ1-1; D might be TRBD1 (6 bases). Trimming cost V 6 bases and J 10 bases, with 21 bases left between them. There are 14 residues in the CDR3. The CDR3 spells CASSPTGGGLAAFF. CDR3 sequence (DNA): TGTGCCAGCAGCCCCACCGGCGGGGGGCTTGCAGCTTTCTTT.

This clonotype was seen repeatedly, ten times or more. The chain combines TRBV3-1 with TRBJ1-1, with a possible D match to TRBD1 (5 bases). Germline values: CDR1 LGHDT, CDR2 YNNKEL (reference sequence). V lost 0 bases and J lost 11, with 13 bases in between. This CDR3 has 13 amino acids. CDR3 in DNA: TGTGCCAGCAGCCAAGATGTGGGGGGAGTGGCTTTCTTT. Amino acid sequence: CASSQDVGGVAFF.

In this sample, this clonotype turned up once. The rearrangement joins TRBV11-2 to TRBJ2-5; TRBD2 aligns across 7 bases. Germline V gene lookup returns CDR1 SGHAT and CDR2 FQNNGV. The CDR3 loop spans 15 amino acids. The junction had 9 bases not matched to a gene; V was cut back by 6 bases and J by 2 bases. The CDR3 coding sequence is TGTGCCAGCAGTGAATCCACTAGCGCTCAAGAGACCCAGTACTTC. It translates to CASSESTSAQETQYF.

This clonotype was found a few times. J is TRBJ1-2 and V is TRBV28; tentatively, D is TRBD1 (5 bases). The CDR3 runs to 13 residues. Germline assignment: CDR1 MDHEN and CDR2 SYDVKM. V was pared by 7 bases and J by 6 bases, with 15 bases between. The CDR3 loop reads CASNRPLRDGYTF. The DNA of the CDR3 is TGTGCCAGCAACAGGCCCTTACGGGATGGCTACACCTTC.

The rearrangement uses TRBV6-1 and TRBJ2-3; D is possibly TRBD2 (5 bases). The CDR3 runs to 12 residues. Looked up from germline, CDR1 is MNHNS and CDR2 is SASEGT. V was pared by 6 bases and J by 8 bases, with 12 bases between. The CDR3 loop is CASRAPEGTQYF. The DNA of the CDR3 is TGTGCCAGCAGAGCCCCCGAGGGTACGCAGTATTTT.

The CDR3 nucleotides are TGTGCCAGCAGTTCATCCCGGGACGTTAATTCACCCCTCCACTTT. Its protein product is CASSSSRDVNSPLHF. The rearrangement joins TRBV5-5 to TRBJ1-6; D is perhaps TRBD1 (5 bases). Trimming took off 5 bases at V and 6 bases at J, with 15 bases between the two ends. CDR3 length: 15 amino acids. Germline V lookup: CDR1 SGHKS, CDR2 YYEKEE (reference sequence).

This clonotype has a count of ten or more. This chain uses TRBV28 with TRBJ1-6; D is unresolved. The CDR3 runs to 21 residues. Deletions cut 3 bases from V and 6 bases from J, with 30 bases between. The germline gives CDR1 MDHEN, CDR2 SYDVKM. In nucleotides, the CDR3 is TGTGCCAGCAGTTTGACGGATGGGCCAGCGAGCAAAGACTCGATTAATTCACCCCTCCACTTT. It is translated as CASSLTDGPASKDSINSPLHF.

This CDR3 reads CASSSWDFSYEQYF. The CDR3 DNA sequence: TGTGCCAGCAGTTCCTGGGACTTTTCCTACGAGCAGTACTTC. The gene calls are TRBV28 and TRBJ2-7; D is perhaps TRBD2 (6 bases). The CDR3 length is 14 residues. Germline V gene data show CDR1 as MDHEN and CDR2 as SYDVKM. Between the trimmed V and J ends, which lost 4 bases and 1 base, there was a span of 11 bases.

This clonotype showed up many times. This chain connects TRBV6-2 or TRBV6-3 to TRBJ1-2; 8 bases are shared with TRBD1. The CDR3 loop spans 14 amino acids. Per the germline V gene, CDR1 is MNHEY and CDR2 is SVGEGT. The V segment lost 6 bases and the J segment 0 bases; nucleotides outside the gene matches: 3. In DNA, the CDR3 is TGTGCCAGCAGACAGACAGGGGCTAACTATGGCTACACCTTC. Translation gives CASRQTGANYGYTF.